Described below is a single TCR beta chain sequence and its context. The specificity of this receptor is unknown. No qualities accompany the bases; no much larger clone lies one base away. This entry belongs to a study of early T cells in non-severe SARS-CoV-2 infection (dated by TCRdb to 2020 to 2023). With respect to the entire study: Because TCR sequencing was done on bulk RNA from unsorted whole blood, the alpha and beta chains could not be paired. The research as a whole found: Matching against VDJdb was skewed toward anti-spike CD8 responses, likely underestimated virus-specific expansions, and missed private and CD4 specificities.

The study was a case-control design nested within a healthcare worker cohort in London, UK, with weekly nasopharyngeal swab PCR tests and blood sampling. Healthcare workers were enrolled in the week of the UK lockdown, from 23 to 31 March 2020, and were followed every week for up to roughly 16 weeks. Library preparation was by 5' RACE. TCRdb records NextSeq 500 as the sequencer. Unique molecular identifiers were attached to individual cDNA molecules in the TCR library protocol so that sequencing error and PCR bias could be corrected. Both TCR alpha and beta chains were sequenced, and tight co-correlation was observed between alpha and beta sequence abundances in each sample. On the authors' methods: Decombinator V4 was used to annotate the V gene, J gene and CDR3 of the TCR sequences. Expanded TCRs were defined as changing significantly between any two time points under a Poisson model with p below 0.0001. Abundances of TCRs were expressed as counts per million after normalisation to the total number of TCRs sequenced in each sample. MAIT TCRs were defined by TRAV1-2 paired with TRAJ12, TRAJ20 or TRAJ33, and iNKT TCRs by TRAV10 paired with TRAJ18. VDJdb, accessed 1 November 2021, was searched for CMV, EBV and SARS-CoV-2 annotated TCRs, with TCRs annotated for multiple antigens excluded. TCRdb's own reprocessing of the public reads used fastp at Q25 and MiXCR and kept productive beta chains. CDR3 protein duplicates are merged, each entry listing the most common genes and DNA. The V and J calls reflect TCRdb's pipeline rather than the authors' work. The sample data list 50,000 to 70,000 distinct CDR3 sequences, and 12% of these were observed just once. The top ten hold 3.5% to 5.5% of the sample.

Measured from the cysteine to the phenylalanine, the CDR3 is 13 residues long. Of the read, only the CDR3 DNA is kept; its 39 bases are in frame from base 1. CDR1 and CDR2 are drawn from the germline V gene: MNHEY, SVGEGT. V lost 10 bases and J lost 0 bases; the stretch between them is 12 bases long. Sequencing input: whole blood. This receptor was obtained from an adult who was a healthcare worker with PCR-confirmed SARS-CoV-2 infection or an uninfected control (not recorded which). The chain couples TRBV6-2 or TRBV6-3 to TRBJ2-5; the D gene remains uncertain. CDR3 region: CATASHNQETQYF. The DNA sequence is as follows: TGTGCCACTGCAAGTCACAACCAAGAGACCCAGTACTTC.